The entry below gives a single T cell receptor (beta chain) sequence along with its context. What it recognizes is unknown. Sequencing was performed with immunoSEQ multiplex PCR; in TCRdb, only in-frame clones are kept and a portion is missing. Of more than 55,000 clones listed, 84% are singletons. The time point denotes: week 11, during vaccination. Each dose of the vaccine consisted of 300 ug of mutant IDH1 20-mer peptide, with topical imiquimod. Each tumor in the donors was a new WHO grade 3 or 4 astrocytoma, IDH1-mutant and ATRX-lost. The sample comes from a study of a mutant IDH1 vaccine in newly diagnosed glioma. Overall study context: There were eight vaccinations for patients, given in weeks 1, 3, 5, 7, 11, 15, 19 and 23. Treatment recipients were about 62% male and about 40% female, and their mean age was around 40 years. Radiotherapy, temozolomide, or both had been given previously, and both were given to most.

Germline-derived CDR1 and CDR2 are SNHLY and FYNNEI. This CDR3 has 15 residues. Trimming shortened V by 6 bases and J by 6 bases, and 19 bases separated the two germline ends. The chain is built from TRBV2 and TRBJ2-3; tentatively, D is TRBD2 (6 bases). Here the sequenced sample was PBMCs, taken from a glioma patient whose treatment included an IDH1 peptide vaccine. The receptor was isolated from a man aged 25-40 years with glioma. CDR3 sequence: CASRFAREPGDTQYF. In DNA form, the CDR3 reads TGTGCCAGCAGATTTGCCCGGGAGCCCGGGGATACGCAGTATTTT.